Listed below are T cell receptor beta chains from one sample, sequenced in a study of blood T cell repertoires in COVID-19. Method: immunoSEQ multiplex PCR; TCRdb's copy keeps in-frame clones and lacks some. This table holds about 120,000 clones, about 80% found once. Specimen: peripheral blood. These receptors were obtained from a woman of 80 years or more with acute or convalescent COVID-19. Both conserved end residues are part of each CDR3. D genes are given only for firm matches. Clone size is shown for a subset of rows, as once, few, many or a class of expanded clone.

TRBV7-6	NA	TRBJ1-6	NA	CASSLAPPGTYNSPLHF	TGTGCCAGCAGCTTAGCGCCTCCGGGAACCTATAATTCACCCCTCCACTTT
TRBV6-1	NA	TRBJ2-3	NA	CASSEAGSTDTQYF	TGTGCCAGCAGTGAAGCGGGCAGCACAGATACGCAGTATTTT
TRBV6-2/TRBV6-3	NA	TRBJ2-3	NA	CASSFVFSSTDTQYF	TGTGCCAGCAGTTTCGTCTTTTCTAGCACAGATACGCAGTATTTT
TRBV5-1	TRBD1	TRBJ1-1	NA	CASSLTPPRQGGTEAFF	TGCGCCAGCAGCTTGACGCCCCCCCGACAGGGAGGAACTGAAGCTTTCTTT
TRBV24-1	TRBD1	TRBJ2-5	NA	CATSETGTGQETQYF	TGTGCCACCAGTGAGACCGGGACAGGGCAAGAGACCCAGTACTTC
TRBV28	TRBD1	TRBJ2-1	NA	CASIRGDSHYSDNEQFF	TGTGCCAGTATAAGAGGGGACAGCCACTATTCCGACAATGAGCAGTTCTTC
TRBV6-5	TRBD2	TRBJ2-2	NA	CASTPSGSTGGELFF	TGTGCCAGCACTCCAAGCGGGAGTACGGGCGGGGAGCTGTTTTTT
TRBV19	TRBD2	TRBJ2-3	NA	CATRLGGIDTQYF	TGTGCCACCCGCCTGGGGGGGATAGATACGCAGTATTTT
TRBV4-3	NA	TRBJ2-2	NA	CASSPASVPNTGELFF	TGCGCCAGCAGCCCGGCTAGCGTACCGAACACCGGGGAGCTGTTTTTT
TRBV10-3	NA	TRBJ2-5	NA	CATTDRPGETQYF	TGTGCCACTACCGACAGGCCCGGTGAGACCCAGTACTTC
TRBV4-3	TRBD2	TRBJ2-2	NA	CASSQELAGNTGELFF	TGCGCCAGCAGCCAAGAGCTAGCGGGAAACACCGGGGAGCTGTTTTTT
TRBV6-5	NA	TRBJ2-7	NA	CASSYSQAYAYEQYF	TGTGCCAGCAGTTACTCACAGGCCTATGCCTACGAGCAGTACTTC
TRBV13	NA	TRBJ2-1	once	CASSPGGSNEQFF	TGTGCCAGCAGCCCTGGGGGGTCCAATGAGCAGTTCTTC
TRBV3-1/TRBV3-2	TRBD1	TRBJ2-5	NA	CASSQAEGALLETQYF	TGTGCCAGCAGCCAAGCCGAGGGGGCCCTCTTAGAGACCCAGTACTTC
TRBV2	NA	TRBJ1-5	NA	CASSDFGDQPQHF	TGTGCCAGCAGTGATTTTGGAGATCAGCCCCAGCATTTT
TRBV19	NA	TRBJ1-2	NA	CASSMTENYGYTF	TGTGCCAGTAGTATGACAGAGAACTATGGCTACACCTTC
TRBV7-2	TRBD2	TRBJ2-5	NA	CASSANGLATETQYF	TGTGCCAGCAGCGCAAACGGACTAGCGACGGAGACCCAGTACTTC
TRBV29-1	NA	TRBJ2-1	NA	CSVDSWGQYNEQFF	TGCAGCGTTGATTCTTGGGGGCAGTACAATGAGCAGTTCTTC
TRBV11-3	TRBD1	TRBJ2-7	NA	CASSQGQGANEQYF	TGTGCCAGCAGCCAAGGACAGGGGGCTAACGAGCAGTACTTC
TRBV28	NA	TRBJ2-7	NA	CASRLNPGYEQYF	TGTGCCAGCAGGTTAAATCCGGGATACGAGCAGTACTTC
TRBV7-8	NA	TRBJ2-7	NA	CASSSPTGSYEQYF	TGTGCCAGCAGCTCCCCCACGGGTTCCTACGAGCAGTACTTC
TRBV20-1	NA	TRBJ1-1	NA	CSARGTETEF	TGCAGTGCTAGGGGTACGGAAACAGAGTTT
TRBV5-1	TRBD1	TRBJ2-7	NA	CASSFAGTGAGEQYF	TGCGCCAGCAGCTTCGCCGGGACAGGGGCGGGCGAGCAGTACTTC
TRBV4-2	NA	TRBJ1-2	NA	CASSQGPGDNYGYTF	TGTGCCAGCAGCCAGGGCCCAGGGGACAACTATGGCTACACCTTC
TRBV6-5	NA	TRBJ1-1	NA	CASQTSRGTEAFF	TGTGCCAGTCAGACGTCTCGGGGCACTGAAGCTTTCTTT
TRBV15	TRBD2	TRBJ2-2	NA	CATSTGGYTGELFF	TGTGCCACATCAACGGGGGGTTACACCGGGGAGCTGTTTTTT
TRBV11-2	NA	TRBJ2-1	NA	CASSLLRTVFF	TGTGCCAGCAGCTTACTAAGGACAGTCTTCTTC
TRBV30	TRBD1	TRBJ1-4	NA	CAWSVGTEGEKLFF	TGTGCCTGGAGTGTAGGGACAGAAGGTGAAAAACTGTTTTTT
TRBV5-1	NA	TRBJ2-6	NA	CASSREHSGANVLTF	TGCGCCAGCAGCAGGGAGCACTCTGGGGCCAACGTCCTGACTTTC
TRBV5-4	TRBD1	TRBJ2-5	NA	CASSSRTGGTETQYF	TGTGCCAGCAGCTCGCGGACAGGGGGCACAGAGACCCAGTACTTC
TRBV3-1/TRBV3-2	NA	TRBJ2-7	NA	CASSQRQGGYEQYF	TGTGCCAGCAGCCAACGGCAGGGTGGCTACGAGCAGTACTTC
TRBV19	NA	TRBJ1-1	NA	CASSMTENTEAFF	TGTGCCAGTAGTATGACAGAGAACACTGAAGCTTTCTTT
TRBV19	NA	TRBJ1-5	few	CASSPNQGFGNQPQHF	TGTGCCAGTAGCCCAAATCAGGGCTTTGGCAATCAGCCCCAGCATTTT
TRBV28	NA	TRBJ1-1	NA	CASSLSGFTEAFF	TGTGCCAGCAGTTTATCGGGGTTCACTGAAGCTTTCTTT
TRBV7-7	NA	TRBJ2-2	once	CASSGAEGISGELFF	TGTGCTAGCAGCGGTGCAGAGGGCATTTCCGGGGAGCTGTTTTTT